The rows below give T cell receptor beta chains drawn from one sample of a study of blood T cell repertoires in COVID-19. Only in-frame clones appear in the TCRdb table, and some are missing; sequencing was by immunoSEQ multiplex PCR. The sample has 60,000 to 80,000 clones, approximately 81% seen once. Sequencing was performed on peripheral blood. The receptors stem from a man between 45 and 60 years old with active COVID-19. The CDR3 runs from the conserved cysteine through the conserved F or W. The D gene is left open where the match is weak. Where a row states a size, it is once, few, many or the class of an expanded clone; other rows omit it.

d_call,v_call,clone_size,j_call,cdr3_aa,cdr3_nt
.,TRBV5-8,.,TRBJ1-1,CASSWDITEAFF,TGTGCCAGCAGCTGGGACATCACTGAAGCTTTCTTT
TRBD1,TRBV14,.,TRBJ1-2,CASSPNLGQAHDYGYTF,TGTGCCAGCAGCCCTAACCTAGGACAGGCTCACGACTATGGCTACACCTTC
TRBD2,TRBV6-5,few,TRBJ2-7,CASREGLAGIYEQYF,TGTGCCAGCAGGGAGGGACTAGCGGGGATATACGAGCAGTACTTC
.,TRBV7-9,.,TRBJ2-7,CASSPTGEGVRSYEQYF,TGTGCCAGCAGCCCGACAGGGGAGGGGGTTCGCTCCTACGAGCAGTACTTC
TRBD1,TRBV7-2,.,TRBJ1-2,CASSSYRGTGYGYTF,TGTGCCAGCAGCTCGTACAGGGGGACGGGCTATGGCTACACCTTC
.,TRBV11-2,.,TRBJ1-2,CASSFSYGYTF,TGTGCCAGCAGCTTCTCCTATGGCTACACCTTC
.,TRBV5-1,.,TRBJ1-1,CASSLVGGDREAFF,TGCGCCAGCAGCTTGGTAGGGGGGGACCGTGAAGCTTTCTTT
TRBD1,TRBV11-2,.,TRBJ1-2,CASSGYISGQGLYGYTF,TGTGCCAGCAGCGGTTACATATCCGGACAGGGGCTCTATGGCTACACCTTC
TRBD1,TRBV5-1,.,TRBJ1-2,CASSLDRGRGYGYTF,TGCGCCAGCAGCTTGGACAGGGGGCGAGGCTATGGCTACACCTTC
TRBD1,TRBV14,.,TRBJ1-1,CASSLFRGQGRTEAFF,TGTGCCAGCAGCCTTTTTCGGGGACAGGGTAGGACTGAAGCTTTCTTT
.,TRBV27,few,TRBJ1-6,CASSLNRPDNSPLHF,TGTGCCAGCAGTTTAAACAGGCCTGATAATTCACCCCTCCACTTT
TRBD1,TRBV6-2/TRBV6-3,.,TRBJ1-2,CASSYSTGVNYGYTF,TGTGCCAGCAGTTACTCGACAGGGGTAAACTATGGCTACACCTTC
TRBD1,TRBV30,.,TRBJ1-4,CAWFRQGAREKLFF,TGTGCCTGGTTTCGACAGGGGGCCAGGGAAAAACTGTTTTTT
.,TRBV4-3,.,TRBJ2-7,CASSLLRLGYEQYF,TGCGCCAGCAGCCTCCTCCGGCTCGGGTACGAGCAGTACTTC
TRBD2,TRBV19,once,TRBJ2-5,CASSRPAGGLETQYF,TGTGCCAGTAGTCGACCAGCGGGGGGGCTAGAGACCCAGTACTTC
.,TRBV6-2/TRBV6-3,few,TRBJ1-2,CASSYLGGVNYGYTF,TGTGCCAGCAGTTACTTAGGAGGGGTCAACTATGGCTACACCTTC
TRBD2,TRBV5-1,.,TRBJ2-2,CASSLAGTNTGELFF,TGCGCCAGCAGCTTAGCGGGGACGAACACCGGGGAGCTGTTTTTT
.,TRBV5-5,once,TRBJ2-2,CASSFVAGMTGELFF,TGTGCCAGCAGCTTTGTGGCAGGGATGACCGGGGAGCTGTTTTTT
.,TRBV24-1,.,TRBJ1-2,CATSDGKGNYGYTF,TGTGCCACCAGTGATGGGAAGGGGAACTATGGCTACACCTTC
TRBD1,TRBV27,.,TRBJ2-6,CASSQIQGPGANVLTF,TGTGCCAGCAGTCAAATACAGGGGCCCGGGGCCAACGTCCTGACTTTC
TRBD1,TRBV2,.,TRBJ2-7,CASSWTGGAYEQYF,TGTGCCAGCAGTTGGACAGGGGGGGCCTACGAGCAGTACTTC
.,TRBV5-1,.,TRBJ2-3,CASSLDSRGSTQYF,TGCGCCAGCAGCTTGGACTCACGGGGTTCTACGCAGTATTTT
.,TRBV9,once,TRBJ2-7,CASSVDRNYEQYF,TGTGCCAGCAGCGTAGACAGGAACTACGAGCAGTACTTC
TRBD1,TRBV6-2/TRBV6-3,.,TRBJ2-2,CASSQPGGLNTGELFF,TGTGCCAGCAGTCAGCCAGGGGGCTTGAACACCGGGGAGCTGTTTTTT
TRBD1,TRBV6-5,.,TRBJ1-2,CASSLDRASHTF,TGTGCCAGCAGCTTGGACAGGGCAAGCCACACCTTC
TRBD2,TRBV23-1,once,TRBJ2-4,CASGNTGTTVAKNIQYF,TGCGCCAGCGGCAACACCGGGACTACCGTAGCCAAAAACATTCAGTACTTC
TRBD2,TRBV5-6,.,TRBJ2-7,CASSFGPGGEQYF,TGTGCCAGCAGCTTTGGTCCCGGGGGGGAGCAGTACTTC
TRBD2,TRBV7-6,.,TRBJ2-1,CASSLVAGGNNEQFF,TGTGCCAGCAGCTTAGTAGCGGGGGGAAACAATGAGCAGTTCTTC
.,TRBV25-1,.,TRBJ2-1,CASSELGRQEQFF,TGTGCCAGCAGTGAATTGGGGAGGCAGGAGCAGTTCTTC
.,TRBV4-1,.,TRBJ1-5,CASSQARDSNSHQPQHF,TGCGCCAGCAGCCAAGCACGAGACAGCAATTCCCATCAGCCCCAGCATTTT
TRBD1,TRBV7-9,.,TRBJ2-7,CASSLARDRGYEQYF,TGTGCCAGCAGCTTAGCCCGGGACAGGGGCTACGAGCAGTACTTC
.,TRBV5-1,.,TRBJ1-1,CASSGGALGDTEAFF,TGCGCCAGCTCCGGGGGGGCGCTCGGAGACACTGAAGCTTTCTTT
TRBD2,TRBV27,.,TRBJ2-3,CASSFAGGSQDTQYF,TGTGCCAGCAGTTTTGCGGGGGGATCCCAAGATACGCAGTATTTT
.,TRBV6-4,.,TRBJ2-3,CASSVQGTGTDTQYF,TGTGCCAGCAGTGTACAGGGGACTGGCACAGATACGCAGTATTTT
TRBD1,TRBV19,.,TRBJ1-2,CASSIVGQGTYGYTF,TGTGCCAGTAGTATAGTCGGACAGGGCACCTATGGCTACACCTTC
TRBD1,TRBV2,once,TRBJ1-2,CASRDRAGANYGYTF,TGTGCCAGCCGGGACAGGGCGGGAGCTAACTATGGCTACACCTTC
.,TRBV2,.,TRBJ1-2,CATYYREGYTF,TGTGCCACTTACTACAGGGAGGGCTACACCTTC
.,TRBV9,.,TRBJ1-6,CASSLNFLTSSPLHF,TGTGCCAGCAGCTTAAACTTCCTAACTAGTTCACCCCTCCACTTT
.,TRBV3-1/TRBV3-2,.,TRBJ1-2,CASSQAPGQGYGYTF,TGTGCCAGCAGCCAGGCCCCAGGGCAGGGCTATGGCTACACCTTC
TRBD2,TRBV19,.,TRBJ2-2,CASRTSGYTGELFF,TGTGCCAGTAGGACTAGCGGATACACCGGGGAGCTGTTTTTT
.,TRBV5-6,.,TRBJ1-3,CASSLAKGRKSGNTIYF,TGTGCCAGCAGCTTGGCCAAGGGGCGAAAATCTGGAAACACCATATATTTT
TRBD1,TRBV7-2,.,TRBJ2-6,CASSWDRAAGANVLTF,TGTGCCAGCAGCTGGGACAGGGCGGCTGGGGCCAACGTCCTGACTTTC
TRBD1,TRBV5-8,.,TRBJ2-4,CASSPGGQKNIQYF,TGTGCCAGCAGCCCTGGGGGACAGAAAAACATTCAGTACTTC
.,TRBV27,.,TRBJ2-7,CASSFVGAGYEQYF,TGTGCCAGCAGTTTTGTGGGGGCCGGATACGAGCAGTACTTC
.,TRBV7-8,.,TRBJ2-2,CASSLARGGRPTGELFF,TGTGCCAGCAGCTTAGCGCGAGGAGGGAGGCCCACCGGGGAGCTGTTTTTT
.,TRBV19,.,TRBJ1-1,CASTWIGDTEAFF,TGTGCCAGTACGTGGATCGGAGACACTGAAGCTTTCTTT
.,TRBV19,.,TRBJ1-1,CASMSGLGGRPEAFF,TGTGCCAGTATGTCGGGCCTCGGAGGCAGACCCGAAGCTTTCTTT